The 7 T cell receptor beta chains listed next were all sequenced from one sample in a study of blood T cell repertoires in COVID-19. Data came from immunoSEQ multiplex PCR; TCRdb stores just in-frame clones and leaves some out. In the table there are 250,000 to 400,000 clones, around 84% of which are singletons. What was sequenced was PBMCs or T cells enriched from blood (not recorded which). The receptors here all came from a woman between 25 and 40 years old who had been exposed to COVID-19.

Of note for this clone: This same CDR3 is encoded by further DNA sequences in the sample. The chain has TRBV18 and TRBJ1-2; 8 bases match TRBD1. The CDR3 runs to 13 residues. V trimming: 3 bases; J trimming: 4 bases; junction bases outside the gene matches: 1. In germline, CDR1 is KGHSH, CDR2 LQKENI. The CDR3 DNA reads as TGTGCCAGCTCACCGGACAGGGTCTATGGCTACACCTTC. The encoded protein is CASSPDRVYGYTF.

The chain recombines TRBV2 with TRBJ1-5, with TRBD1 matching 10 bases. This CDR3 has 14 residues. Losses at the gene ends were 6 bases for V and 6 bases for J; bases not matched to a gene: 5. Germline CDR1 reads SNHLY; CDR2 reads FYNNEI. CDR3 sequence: CASSRGQGVQPQHF. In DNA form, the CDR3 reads TGTGCCAGCAGCCGTGGACAGGGGGTTCAGCCCCAGCATTTT.

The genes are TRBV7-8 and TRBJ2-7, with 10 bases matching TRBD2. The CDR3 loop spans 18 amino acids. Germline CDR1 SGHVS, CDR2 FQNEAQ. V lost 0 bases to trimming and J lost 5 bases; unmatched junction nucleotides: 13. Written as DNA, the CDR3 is TGTGCCAGCAGCTTAGCGGAACTAGCGGGATCGGCAAACCACGAGCAGTACTTC. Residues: CASSLAELAGSANHEQYF.

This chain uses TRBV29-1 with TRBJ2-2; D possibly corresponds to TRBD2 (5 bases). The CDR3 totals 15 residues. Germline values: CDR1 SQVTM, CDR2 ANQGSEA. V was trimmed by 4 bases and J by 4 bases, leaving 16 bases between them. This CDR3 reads CSVVRGNSATGELFF. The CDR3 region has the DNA TGCAGCGTTGTTCGGGGAAATTCCGCCACCGGGGAGCTGTTTTTT.

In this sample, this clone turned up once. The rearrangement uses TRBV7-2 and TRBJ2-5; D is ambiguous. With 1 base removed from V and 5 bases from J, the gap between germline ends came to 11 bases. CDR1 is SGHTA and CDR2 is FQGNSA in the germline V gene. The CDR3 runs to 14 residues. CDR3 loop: CASSLGVFGETQYF. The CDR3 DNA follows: TGTGCCAGCAGCTTAGGGGTTTTCGGGGAGACCCAGTACTTC.

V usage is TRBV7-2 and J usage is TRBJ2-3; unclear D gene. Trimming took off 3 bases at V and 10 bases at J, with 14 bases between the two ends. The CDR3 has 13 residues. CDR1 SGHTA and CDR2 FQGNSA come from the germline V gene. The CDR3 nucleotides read TGTGCCAGCAGCTTTAGCTACGGAGCTCCGCAGTATTTT. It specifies CASSFSYGAPQYF.

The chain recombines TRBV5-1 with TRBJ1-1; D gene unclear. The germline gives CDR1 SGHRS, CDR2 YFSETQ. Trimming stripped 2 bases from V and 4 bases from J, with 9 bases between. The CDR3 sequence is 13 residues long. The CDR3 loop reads CASSFNPGTEAFF. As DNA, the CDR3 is TGCGCCAGCAGCTTTAACCCAGGCACTGAAGCTTTCTTT.